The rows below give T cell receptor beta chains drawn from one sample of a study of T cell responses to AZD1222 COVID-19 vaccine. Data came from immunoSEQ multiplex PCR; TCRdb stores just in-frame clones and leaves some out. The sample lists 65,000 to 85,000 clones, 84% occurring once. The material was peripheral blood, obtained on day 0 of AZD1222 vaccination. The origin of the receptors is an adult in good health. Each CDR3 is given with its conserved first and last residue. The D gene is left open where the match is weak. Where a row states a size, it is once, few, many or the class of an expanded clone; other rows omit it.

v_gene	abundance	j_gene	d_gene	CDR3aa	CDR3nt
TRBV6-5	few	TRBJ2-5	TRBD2	CASRLAGRETQYF	TGTGCCAGCAGGTTAGCGGGGAGGGAGACCCAGTACTTC
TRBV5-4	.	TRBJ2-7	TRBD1	CASSPGTGLGEQYF	TGTGCCAGCAGCCCCGGGACAGGGCTTGGAGAGCAGTACTTC
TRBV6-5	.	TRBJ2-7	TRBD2	CASSGTSGYEQYF	TGTGCCAGCAGCGGGACTAGCGGCTACGAGCAGTACTTC
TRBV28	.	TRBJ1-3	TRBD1	CASGRQGAGDF	TGTGCCAGTGGGAGACAGGGGGCCGGGGATTTT
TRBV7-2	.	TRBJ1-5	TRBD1	CASSPRTGNQPQHF	TGTGCCAGCAGCCCTCGGACAGGGAATCAGCCCCAGCATTTT
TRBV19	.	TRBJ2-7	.	CASSIGQSYEQYF	TGTGCCAGTAGTATAGGCCAGTCCTACGAGCAGTACTTC
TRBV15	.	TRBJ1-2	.	CATSRGAGGAGYGYTF	TGTGCCACCAGCAGAGGGGCGGGGGGCGCAGGGTATGGCTACACCTTC
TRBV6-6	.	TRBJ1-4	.	CASARGEKLFF	TGTGCCAGCGCAAGGGGAGAAAAACTGTTTTTT
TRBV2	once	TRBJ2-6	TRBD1	CASSVDRGLGGANVLTF	TGTGCCAGCAGTGTGGACAGGGGCTTGGGCGGGGCCAACGTCCTGACTTTC
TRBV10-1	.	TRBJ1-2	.	CASSASGNYGYTF	TGCGCCAGCAGTGCTTCGGGGAACTATGGCTACACCTTC
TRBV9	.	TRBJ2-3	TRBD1	CASTADRGTDTQYF	TGTGCCAGCACCGCGGACAGGGGAACAGATACGCAGTATTTT
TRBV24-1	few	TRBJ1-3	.	CATSGDNRGSGNTIYF	TGTGCCACCAGTGGTGACAATAGGGGCTCTGGAAACACCATATATTTT
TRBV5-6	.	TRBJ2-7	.	CASSLTGSSYEQYF	TGTGCCAGCAGCTTGACTGGGAGCTCCTACGAGCAGTACTTC
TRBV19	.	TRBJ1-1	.	CASEDGSLNTEAFF	TGTGCCAGTGAAGACGGTAGTTTGAACACTGAAGCTTTCTTT
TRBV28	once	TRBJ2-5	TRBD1	CASRGQGVKTQYF	TGTGCCAGCAGGGGCCAGGGGGTAAAGACCCAGTACTTC
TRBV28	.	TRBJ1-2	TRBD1	CASSILTGYGYTF	TGTGCCAGCAGTATACTGACAGGGTATGGCTACACCTTC
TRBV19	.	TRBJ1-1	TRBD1	CASSRGDRGLNTEAFF	TGTGCCAGTAGTAGGGGGGACAGGGGGCTAAACACTGAAGCTTTCTTT
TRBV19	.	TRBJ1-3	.	CASTNRSPGNTIYF	TGTGCCAGCACTAATCGGTCTCCTGGAAACACCATATATTTT
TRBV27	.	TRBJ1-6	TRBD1	CASGPGGSYNSPLHF	TGTGCCAGCGGCCCAGGGGGATCCTATAATTCACCCCTCCACTTT
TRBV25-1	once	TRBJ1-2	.	CASSDSAQLYGYTF	TGTGCCAGCAGTGATTCGGCACAGCTATATGGCTACACCTTC
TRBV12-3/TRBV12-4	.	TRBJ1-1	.	CASTRDIGTEAFF	TGTGCCAGCACTCGGGACATCGGGACTGAAGCTTTCTTT
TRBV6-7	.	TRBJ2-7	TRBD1	CASSQQGSSYEQYF	TGTGCCAGCAGTCAACAGGGGAGCTCCTACGAGCAGTACTTC
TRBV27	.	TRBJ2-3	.	CASSLRAPLLGGSKQSTDTQYF	TGTGCCAGCTCCCTGAGGGCGCCGTTGTTGGGAGGATCAAAACAGAGCACAGATACGCAGTATTTT
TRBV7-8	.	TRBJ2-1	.	CASSAPEGRNEQFF	TGTGCCAGCAGCGCCCCGGAGGGCCGCAATGAGCAGTTCTTC
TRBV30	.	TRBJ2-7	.	CAWSPMAYEQYF	TGTGCCTGGAGCCCCATGGCCTACGAGCAGTACTTC
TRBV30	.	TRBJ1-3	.	CASVKGWGNTIYF	TGTGCCTCCGTCAAGGGCTGGGGAAACACCATATATTTT
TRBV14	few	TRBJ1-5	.	CASSQGRGLAFRPQHF	TGTGCCAGCAGCCAAGGAAGGGGGTTAGCATTTAGGCCCCAGCATTTT
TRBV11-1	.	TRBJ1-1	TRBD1	CASSRGTGIIEAFF	TGTGCCAGCAGCCGGGGGACAGGGATAATTGAAGCTTTCTTT
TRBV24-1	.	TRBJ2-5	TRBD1	CATSDPGDRGLETQYF	TGTGCCACCAGTGACCCGGGGGACAGGGGGCTTGAGACCCAGTACTTC
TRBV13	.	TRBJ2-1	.	CASRLTNNNEQFF	TGTGCCAGCAGATTAACAAACAACAATGAGCAGTTCTTC
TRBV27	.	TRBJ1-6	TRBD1	CASSFRDRASPLHF	TGTGCCAGCAGTTTTCGGGACAGGGCATCACCCCTCCACTTT
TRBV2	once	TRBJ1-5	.	CASSEATRGNQPQHF	TGTGCCAGCAGTGAAGCTACCAGGGGCAATCAGCCCCAGCATTTT
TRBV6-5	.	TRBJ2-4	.	CASSPAGEGNIQYF	TGTGCCAGCAGCCCCGCGGGCGAAGGAAACATTCAGTACTTC
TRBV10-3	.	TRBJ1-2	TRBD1	CAISEPGQGANYGYTF	TGTGCCATCAGTGAGCCCGGACAGGGGGCAAACTATGGCTACACCTTC
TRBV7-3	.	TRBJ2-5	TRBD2	CASSPSGGEETQYF	TGTGCCAGCAGCCCTAGCGGGGGTGAAGAGACCCAGTACTTC
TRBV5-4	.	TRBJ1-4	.	CASSLGGGEKLFF	TGTGCCAGCAGCTTGGGGGGCGGTGAAAAACTGTTTTTT
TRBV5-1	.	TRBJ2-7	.	CASSLTGGTSSYEQYF	TGCGCCAGCAGCTTGACAGGGGGGACTAGCTCCTACGAGCAGTACTTC
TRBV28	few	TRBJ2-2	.	CASSLAQVNTGELFF	TGTGCCAGCAGTTTGGCACAGGTGAACACCGGGGAGCTGTTTTTT
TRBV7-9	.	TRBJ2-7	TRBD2	CASSLVERDSYEQYF	TGTGCCAGCAGCTTAGTGGAGCGGGACTCCTACGAGCAGTACTTC
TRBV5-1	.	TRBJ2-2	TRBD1	CASSLDFGTANTGELFF	TGCGCCAGCAGCTTAGATTTCGGGACAGCCAACACCGGGGAGCTGTTTTTT
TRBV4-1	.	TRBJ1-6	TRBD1	CASSQDRQGQNSPLHF	TGCGCCAGCAGCCAAGATCGACAGGGGCAAAATTCACCCCTCCACTTT
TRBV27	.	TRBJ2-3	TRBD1	CASRPGTGGKTDTQYF	TGTGCCAGCAGACCAGGGACAGGGGGTAAAACAGATACGCAGTATTTT
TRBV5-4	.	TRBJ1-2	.	CASSFPPTVNYGYTF	TGTGCCAGCAGCTTCCCCCCGACAGTTAACTATGGCTACACCTTC
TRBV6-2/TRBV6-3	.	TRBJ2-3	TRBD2	CASSYGSLAGRTDTQYF	TGTGCCAGCAGTTACGGGTCTCTAGCGGGACGCACAGATACGCAGTATTTT
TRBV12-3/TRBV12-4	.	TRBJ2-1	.	CASSFGDIPFF	TGTGCCAGCAGTTTTGGCGATATTCCGTTCTTC
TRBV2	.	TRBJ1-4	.	CASSEAAGPNEKLFF	TGTGCCAGCAGTGAAGCGGCGGGACCAAATGAAAAACTGTTTTTT
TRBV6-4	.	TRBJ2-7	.	CASSDSLAFTYEQYF	TGTGCCAGCAGTGACTCGCTCGCGTTTACCTACGAGCAGTACTTC
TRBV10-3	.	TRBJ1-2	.	CAIIVAPIPPYGYTF	TGTGCCATCATCGTAGCACCAATTCCCCCTTATGGCTACACCTTC
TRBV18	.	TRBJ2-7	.	CASSGQYEQYF	TGTGCCAGCTCAGGACAGTACGAGCAGTACTTC
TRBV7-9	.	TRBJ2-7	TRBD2	CASSPSRVAGNEQYF	TGTGCCAGCAGTCCGTCTCGGGTAGCGGGCAACGAGCAGTACTTC
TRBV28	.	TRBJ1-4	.	CASSFLSEKLFF	TGTGCCAGCAGTTTTTTGAGTGAAAAACTGTTTTTT
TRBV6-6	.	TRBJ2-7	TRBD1	CASSYGTGGTYEQYF	TGTGCCAGCAGTTACGGAACAGGGGGAACCTACGAGCAGTACTTC
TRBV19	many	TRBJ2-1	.	CASTRDSTYNEQFF	TGTGCCAGCACTCGGGACTCTACTTACAATGAGCAGTTCTTC
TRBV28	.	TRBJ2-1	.	CASSSVVTLNEQFF	TGTGCCAGCAGTTCGGTTGTGACATTAAATGAGCAGTTCTTC
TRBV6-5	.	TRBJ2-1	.	CASRTLGDNEQFF	TGTGCCAGCAGAACCCTAGGGGACAATGAGCAGTTCTTC